The next 24 T cell receptor beta chains were all read from a single sample in a study of T cell responses to AZD1222 COVID-19 vaccine. Clones were read by immunoSEQ multiplex PCR, and TCRdb kept only the in-frame ones, dropping some. Here the sample spans 150,000 to 200,000 clones, roughly 92% being singletons. This specimen was peripheral blood, taken on day 0 of AZD1222 vaccination. The receptors here all came from an adult in good health.

The chain has TRBV12-3 or TRBV12-4 and TRBJ1-2; weak D call: TRBD1 (6 bases). This CDR3 comprises 13 residues. Trimming removed 3 bases from V and 5 bases from J, with 10 bases in between. The CDR3 sequence is CASSFRQGYGYTF. The DNA of the CDR3 is TGTGCCAGCAGTTTTCGGCAGGGGTATGGCTACACCTTC.

The rearrangement joins TRBV28 to TRBJ1-1, with TRBD1 matching 7 bases. The CDR3 runs to 15 residues. The germline CDR1 and CDR2 sequences are MDHEN and SYDVKM. The V and J ends lost 2 bases and 6 bases, in that order; junction bases with no gene match: 9. The CDR3 nucleotides read TGTGCCAGCAGTTTAGGCGCCGGGACAGAGCCTGAAGCTTTCTTT. Translating gives CASSLGAGTEPEAFF.

The rearrangement joins TRBV7-2 to TRBJ2-3; 7 positions agree with TRBD2. Trimming took 5 bases from V and 4 from J; bases not matched to a gene: 6. Germline V lookup: CDR1 SGHTA, CDR2 FQGNSA. This CDR3 has 14 amino acids. CDR3 bases: TGTGCCAGCAGCCGGGGGGACCGACCAGATACGCAGTATTTT. Its protein product is CASSRGDRPDTQYF. Filled out from reference TRBV7-2 and TRBJ2-3, the complete variable domain reads GAGVSQSPSNKVTEKGKDVELRCDPISGHTALYWYRQSLGQGLEFLIYFQGNSAPDKSGLPSDRFSAERTGGSVSTLTIQRTQQEDSAVYLCASSRGDRPDTQYFGPGTRLTVL.

The V and J genes are TRBV7-3 and TRBJ1-1, with 9 bases identical to TRBD1. The ends lost 5 bases at V and 6 bases at J; junction bases unmatched: 7. The germline V gene encodes CDR1 SGHTA and CDR2 FQGTGA. This CDR3 contains 14 residues. CDR3 loop: CASSARQGVAEAFF. The CDR3 DNA is TGTGCCAGCAGCGCCCGACAGGGGGTAGCTGAAGCTTTCTTT.

This clone was counted between two and nine times. V gene TRBV27 combines with J gene TRBJ2-1, with 14 bases fitting TRBD2. The germline CDR1 and CDR2 sequences are MNHEY and SMNVEV (reference sequence). The CDR3 consists of 15 residues. V was pared by 1 base and J by 9 bases, with 2 bases of the junction left unmatched. CDR3 protein: CASSLLGLAGVEQFF. In nucleotides, the CDR3 is TGTGCCAGCAGTTTATTGGGACTAGCGGGAGTTGAGCAGTTCTTC.

The V call is TRBV18, the J call TRBJ1-6; D remains ambiguous. Germline assignment: CDR1 KGHSH and CDR2 LQKENI. This CDR3 region has 12 residues. Between the trimmed V and J ends, which lost 6 bases and 4 bases, there was a span of 4 bases. CDR3 in amino acids: CASSEYNSPLHF. DNA for the CDR3: TGTGCCAGCTCGGAGTATAATTCACCCCTCCACTTT.

The chain carries TRBV30 and TRBJ2-5, with a weak D call TRBD2 (5 bases). The length of the CDR3 is 14 residues. Germline assignment: CDR1 GTSNPN and CDR2 SVGIG (reference sequence). Trimming removed 0 bases from V and 5 bases from J, with 13 bases in between. CDR3 DNA: TGTGCCTGGAGTGTGGCGGGCGCCGCCGAGACCCAGTACTTC. The encoded protein is CAWSVAGAAETQYF.

This clone has only one observation. V is TRBV19 and J is TRBJ1-1; D not certain. Deletions cut 2 bases from V and 1 base from J, with 14 bases between. Germline CDR1 LNHDA, CDR2 SQIVND (reference sequence). The CDR3 extends over 16 amino acids. This chain's CDR3 is CASSILNAGANTEAFF. CDR3 DNA sequence: TGTGCCAGTAGTATACTAAACGCAGGAGCGAACACTGAAGCTTTCTTT.

The chain combines TRBV27 with TRBJ1-5; no clear D gene. V shed 6 bases and J shed 0 bases, with 9 bases lying between them. Germline CDR1 reads MNHEY; CDR2 reads SMNVEV (reference sequence). CDR3 length: 14 amino acids. The CDR3 sequence: CASSREVSNQPQHF. The CDR3 region has the DNA TGTGCCAGCAGCCGTGAGGTTAGCAATCAGCCCCAGCATTTT.

This clone was counted a single time. The V call is TRBV5-8, the J call TRBJ1-1, with D unresolved. This CDR3 spans 13 amino acids. Per the germline V gene, CDR1 is SGHTS and CDR2 is YDEGEE. V gave up 4 bases and J gave up 1 base, with 8 bases separating them. The CDR3, as DNA: TGTGCCAGCAGCGCGGCTAGGAACACTGAAGCTTTCTTT. As protein: CASSAARNTEAFF.

This clone was seen just once. The V call is TRBV27, the J call TRBJ1-1; D not resolved. The CDR3 spans 14 residues. Germline V gives CDR1 MNHEY, CDR2 SMNVEV (reference sequence). The ends were cut back, 3 bases at V and 6 bases at J, with 14 bases in the middle. The CDR3 DNA is TGTGCCAGCAGTTTTATCCCAGGAGTCGCTGAAGCTTTCTTT. It translates to CASSFIPGVAEAFF.

V gene TRBV12-3 or TRBV12-4 combines with J gene TRBJ2-5; weak D call: TRBD2 (5 bases). V lost 5 bases and J lost 4, with 11 bases in between. This CDR3 contains 13 residues. The CDR3, as DNA: TGTGCCAGCAGTCCTACGGGGAGAGAGACCCAGTACTTC. Its protein is CASSPTGRETQYF.

The rearrangement uses TRBV7-9 and TRBJ2-7, with D hard to call. The length of the CDR3 is 11 residues. The V end lost 2 bases, the J end lost 7 bases, and 6 bases lay between the germline ends. Germline CDR1 reads SEHNR; CDR2 reads FQNEAQ (reference sequence). Here the CDR3 DNA reads TGTGCCAGCAGCTTAATCCAAGAGCAGTACTTC. Translating it yields CASSLIQEQYF.

This sequence joins TRBV12-3 or TRBV12-4 and TRBJ1-4, with D perhaps matching TRBD1 (6 bases). Trimming pared 5 bases from V and 10 bases from J, leaving 11 bases between. The CDR3 sequence is 12 residues long. In DNA form, the CDR3 reads TGTGCCAGCAGTGCAGGGGTCGGAAAACTGTTTTTT. It codes for CASSAGVGKLFF.

The rearrangement joins TRBV2 to TRBJ2-1; possibly TRBD1 or TRBD2 for D (5 bases each). The V gene's germline CDR1 is SNHLY and CDR2 FYNNEI. This CDR3 comprises 13 residues. Trimming removed 6 bases from V and 5 bases from J, with 11 bases in between. The CDR3 sequence is CASRGTDDNEQFF. The CDR3, as DNA: TGTGCCAGCAGAGGGACGGACGACAATGAGCAGTTCTTC.

The V and J genes are TRBV5-8 and TRBJ1-3, with no clear D. The CDR3 is 12 amino acids. The V and J ends lost 0 bases and 5 bases respectively, with 3 bases between them. Germline loops: CDR1 SGHTS, CDR2 YDEGEE. CDR3 sequence reads: CASSLARNTIYF. The CDR3 region has the DNA TGTGCCAGCAGCTTGGCCAGAAACACCATATATTTT.

The chain couples TRBV5-1 to TRBJ2-7; D tentatively fits TRBD1 or TRBD2 (5 bases each). Germline V gene data show CDR1 as SGHRS and CDR2 as YFSETQ. This CDR3 is 17 amino acids long. V was pared by 3 bases and J by 3 bases, with 22 bases between. The CDR3 DNA reads TGCGCCAGCAGCTGGACCCCCTCCCTGGGACGCTACTACGAGCAGTACTTC. It encodes CASSWTPSLGRYYEQYF.

V and J are TRBV6-1 and TRBJ2-7; tentatively, D is TRBD2 (5 bases). Germline values: CDR1 MNHNS, CDR2 SASEGT. This CDR3 is built from 15 residues. V was pared by 2 bases and J by 2 bases, with 13 bases between. CDR3 amino acids: CASSELRGWAYEQYF. The CDR3 region has the DNA TGTGCCAGCAGTGAACTCCGAGGGTGGGCCTACGAGCAGTACTTC.

The chain combines TRBV7-2 with TRBJ1-1; no definite D call. Trimming stripped 3 bases from V and 5 bases from J, with 10 bases between. The CDR3 length is 13 residues. The germline gives CDR1 SGHTA, CDR2 FQGNSA. The CDR3 DNA follows: TGTGCCAGCAGCTTGCCCGTGAGGACTGAAGCTTTCTTT. Its translation is CASSLPVRTEAFF. Supplemented by reference TRBV7-2 and TRBJ1-1, the full variable domain reads GAGVSQSPSNKVTEKGKDVELRCDPISGHTALYWYRQSLGQGLEFLIYFQGNSAPDKSGLPSDRFSAERTGGSVSTLTIQRTQQEDSAVYLCASSLPVRTEAFFGQGTRLTVV.

The V call is TRBV19, the J call TRBJ2-1; the D call may be TRBD1 or TRBD2 (5 bases each). CDR3 length: 15 residues. Germline V gene lookup returns CDR1 LNHDA and CDR2 SQIVND (reference sequence). The V end lost 2 bases, the J end lost 2 bases, and 10 bases lay between the germline ends. The CDR3 loop is CASSIREGPYNEQFF. The CDR3 DNA reads as TGTGCCAGTAGTATAAGAGAGGGGCCCTACAATGAGCAGTTCTTC.

The gene calls are TRBV10-3 and TRBJ2-7; TRBD2 is a possible D gene (6 bases). Per the germline V gene, CDR1 is ENHRY and CDR2 is SYGVKD. V lost 2 bases and J 9 bases, leaving 11 bases between the germline ends. The CDR3 totals 12 residues. The CDR3, as DNA: TGTGCCATCAGTGAGCGCCAGGGAGGGCAGTACGTC. This codes for CAISERQGGQYV.

The chain is built from TRBV3-1 (or the pseudogene TRBV3-2) and TRBJ2-1, with 7 bases identical to TRBD2. CDR1 is LGHDT and CDR2 is YNNKEL in the germline V gene (reference sequence). The V segment lost 4 bases and the J segment 0 bases; nucleotides outside the gene matches: 3. This CDR3 is 15 amino acids long. In DNA, the CDR3 is TGTGCCAGCAGCCCCCGGACTAGCTCCTACAATGAGCAGTTCTTC. Translation: CASSPRTSSYNEQFF.

V is TRBV6-6 and J is TRBJ2-7; D might be TRBD2 (5 bases). V was trimmed by 6 bases and J by 3 bases, leaving 15 bases between them. CDR3 length: 14 amino acids. CDR1 MNHNY and CDR2 SVGAGI come from the germline V gene (reference sequence). DNA for the CDR3: TGTGCCAGCAGCAATTCTGAGGGCTACTACGAGCAGTACTTC. Its protein product is CASSNSEGYYEQYF.

The CDR3 DNA follows: TGTGCCATCAGTGAGTCGACTAGCTACGAGCAGTACGTC. Protein sequence: CAISESTSYEQYV. The chain combines TRBV10-3 with TRBJ2-7; the D gene is possibly TRBD2 (6 bases). Trimming cost V 0 bases and J 3 bases, with 6 bases left between them. Germline CDR1 and CDR2: ENHRY and SYGVKD. The CDR3 length is 13 residues.